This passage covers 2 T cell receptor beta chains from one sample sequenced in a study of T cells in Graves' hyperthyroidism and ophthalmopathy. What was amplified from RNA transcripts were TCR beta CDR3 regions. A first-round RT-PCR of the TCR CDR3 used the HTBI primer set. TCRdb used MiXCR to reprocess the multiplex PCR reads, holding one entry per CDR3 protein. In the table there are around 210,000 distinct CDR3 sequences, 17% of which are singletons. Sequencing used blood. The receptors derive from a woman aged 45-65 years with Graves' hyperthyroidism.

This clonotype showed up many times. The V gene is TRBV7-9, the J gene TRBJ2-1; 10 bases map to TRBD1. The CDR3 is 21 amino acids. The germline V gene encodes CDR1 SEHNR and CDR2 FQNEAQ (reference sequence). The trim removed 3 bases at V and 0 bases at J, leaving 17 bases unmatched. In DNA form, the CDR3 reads TGTGCCAGCAGCTTCCCACGGGACAGGGGATTTAAGAACTACTCCTACAATGAGCAGTTCTTC. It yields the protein CASSFPRDRGFKNYSYNEQFF.

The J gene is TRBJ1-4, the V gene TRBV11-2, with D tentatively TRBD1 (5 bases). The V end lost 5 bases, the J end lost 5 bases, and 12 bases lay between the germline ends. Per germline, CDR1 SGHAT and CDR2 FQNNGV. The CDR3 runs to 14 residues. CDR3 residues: CASSPSRGNEKLFF. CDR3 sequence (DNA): TGTGCCAGCAGCCCCTCCCGGGGGAATGAAAAACTGTTTTTT.